Listed below are T cell receptor beta chains from one sample, sequenced in a study of shared clonotypes between healthy human individuals. Measured with immunoSEQ multiplex PCR; TCRdb has only the in-frame clones, and not every one. The sample carries roughly 2.6 million clones, approximately 92% recorded once. Sequencing used naive CD4+ T cells sorted from blood. These receptors were collected from a man between 18 and 29 years old in good health. Each CDR3 is given with its conserved first and last residue. A D gene is named only where the DNA matches it firmly. Size is stated for part of the rows, as once, few or many counts, or as a class when the clone is expanded.

CDR3	DNA	D	V	J	size
CASSPGATGANVLTF	TGTGCCAGCTCACCAGGGGCAACTGGGGCCAACGTCCTGACTTTC	.	TRBV18	TRBJ2-6	.
CASSDGGGYGYTF	TGTGCCAGTAGTGACGGCGGTGGCTATGGCTACACCTTC	.	TRBV19	TRBJ1-2	.
CASSYTANTGELFF	TGTGCCAGCAGTTACACGGCGAACACCGGGGAGCTGTTTTTT	.	TRBV6-5	TRBJ2-2	.
CASSEAAGRNTYGYTF	TGTGCCAGCAGTGAAGCAGCGGGGCGCAATACCTATGGCTACACCTTC	.	TRBV2	TRBJ1-2	few
CASSLDIGRNTEAFF	TGTGCCAGCAGCTTAGATATAGGGAGGAACACTGAAGCTTTCTTT	.	TRBV7-2	TRBJ1-1	.
CSVEEGQGGNQPQHF	TGCAGCGTTGAAGAAGGGCAGGGCGGCAATCAGCCCCAGCATTTT	.	TRBV29-1	TRBJ1-5	.
CASSEAGAGPYGYTF	TGTGCCAGCAGTGAAGCGGGCGCAGGACCCTATGGCTACACCTTC	.	TRBV2	TRBJ1-2	.
CASSLARIPSPLHF	TGTGCCAGCAGCTTAGCGCGGATCCCTTCACCCCTCCACTTT	.	TRBV7-8	TRBJ1-6	.
CASSPTRQGRSPLHF	TGTGCCAGCAGCCCCACCCGACAGGGACGTTCACCCCTCCACTTT	TRBD1	TRBV6-6	TRBJ1-6	.
CASSGTGQGLETQYF	TGTGCCAGCAGTGGTACGGGACAGGGATTAGAGACCCAGTACTTC	TRBD1	TRBV2	TRBJ2-5	.
CASSPLNVETQYF	TGTGCCAGCAGCCCCCTTAACGTAGAGACCCAGTACTTC	.	TRBV5-4	TRBJ2-5	.
CASSKYKVGYTF	TGTGCCAGCAGCAAATACAAGGTTGGCTACACCTTC	.	TRBV28	TRBJ1-2	.
CASSSTNYEQYF	TGTGCCAGCTCATCCACGAACTACGAGCAGTACTTC	.	TRBV18	TRBJ2-7	.
CASLKTNYNEQFF	TGTGCCAGCCTTAAGACGAACTACAATGAGCAGTTCTTC	.	TRBV25-1	TRBJ2-1	.
CASSPGRASGYTF	TGTGCCAGCAGCCCCGGCAGGGCCAGTGGCTACACCTTC	.	TRBV7-2	TRBJ1-2	once
CASSPVRRDRSYEQYF	TGTGCCAGCTCACCAGTACGGCGGGACCGCTCCTACGAGCAGTACTTC	.	TRBV18	TRBJ2-7	.
CASRAVVGVRNEQFF	TGTGCCAGTAGGGCAGTCGTCGGGGTTAGGAATGAGCAGTTCTTC	.	TRBV19	TRBJ2-1	.
CASSILTGGRLFF	TGTGCCAGTAGTATACTCACAGGGGGCAGACTGTTTTTT	TRBD1	TRBV19	TRBJ1-4	.
CASSDTGGNYGYTF	TGTGCCAGCAGTGACACAGGGGGGAACTATGGCTACACCTTC	TRBD1	TRBV6-4	TRBJ1-2	.
CASSLEAIPGELFF	TGTGCCAGCAGCTTAGAGGCGATCCCCGGGGAGCTGTTTTTT	.	TRBV7-2	TRBJ2-2	.
CASSDRFNSPLHF	TGTGCCAGCAGCGACAGATTCAATTCACCCCTCCACTTT	.	TRBV28	TRBJ1-6	.
CASSLLADRGLDGSLEKLFF	TGTGCCAGCAGCTTGTTAGCCGACAGGGGGCTCGATGGTAGTTTAGAAAAACTGTTTTTT	TRBD1	TRBV7-8	TRBJ1-4	once
CASSGRGSYNEQFF	TGTGCCAGCAGCGGCCGGGGTAGTTACAATGAGCAGTTCTTC	.	TRBV7-2	TRBJ2-1	.
CASSQSGQVGQPQHF	TGTGCCAGTAGTCAATCGGGACAGGTCGGTCAGCCCCAGCATTTT	TRBD1	TRBV19	TRBJ1-5	.
CASSPGQEYGYTF	TGTGCCAGCTCACCAGGCCAGGAGTATGGCTACACCTTC	.	TRBV18	TRBJ1-2	.
CASSEGGHMNTEAFF	TGTGCCAGCAGTGAAGGCGGGCATATGAACACTGAAGCTTTCTTT	.	TRBV6-4	TRBJ1-1	.
CASSLGQPQETQYF	TGCGCCAGCAGCTTGGGACAGCCACAAGAGACCCAGTACTTC	.	TRBV5-1	TRBJ2-5	.
CASSLDLAGGLNEQYF	TGTGCCAGCAGCTTAGACTTAGCGGGAGGGCTCAACGAGCAGTACTTC	TRBD2	TRBV7-9	TRBJ2-7	.
CAISTAGETQYF	TGTGCCATCAGTACAGCGGGAGAGACCCAGTACTTC	.	TRBV10-3	TRBJ2-5	.
CASSREGATEAFF	TGTGCCAGTAGTAGAGAAGGGGCAACTGAAGCTTTCTTT	.	TRBV19	TRBJ1-1	.
CASNKGLRNSPLHF	TGTGCCAGCAATAAGGGACTACGGAATTCACCCCTCCACTTT	.	TRBV11-2	TRBJ1-6	.
CASSQVVQGPPHRASGELFF	TGCGCCAGCAGTCAAGTCGTTCAGGGGCCCCCTCATCGGGCATCCGGGGAGCTGTTTTTT	.	TRBV23-1	TRBJ2-2	.
CASSLKPGSYNEQFF	TGTGCCAGCAGCTTAAAGCCAGGGTCCTACAATGAGCAGTTCTTC	.	TRBV7-2	TRBJ2-1	.
CASSLGGQAGMDTQYF	TGTGCCAGCAGCCTCGGTGGACAAGCGGGAATGGATACGCAGTATTTT	TRBD2	TRBV7-2	TRBJ2-3	.
CASSDSGNTIYF	TGTGCCAGCAGCGACTCAGGAAACACCATATATTTT	.	TRBV7-2	TRBJ1-3	.
CASSIRQSYEQYF	TGTGCCAGTAGTATTCGACAGTCTTACGAGCAGTACTTC	.	TRBV19	TRBJ2-7	once
CASSSRGGSEKLFF	TGCGCCAGCAGCAGCAGGGGGGGCTCTGAAAAACTGTTTTTT	TRBD1	TRBV5-1	TRBJ1-4	once
CASSPRRGLAGFTDTQYF	TGTGCCAGCAGCCCTAGGAGGGGACTAGCGGGATTCACAGATACGCAGTATTTT	TRBD2	TRBV7-2	TRBJ2-3	.
CASSRPGRYNTDTQYF	TGTGCCAGCAGCCGACCGGGGCGGTACAACACAGATACGCAGTATTTT	.	TRBV5-4	TRBJ2-3	.
CAWRRGGRAEAFF	TGTGCCTGGAGACGGGGGGGGAGGGCTGAAGCTTTCTTT	.	TRBV30	TRBJ1-1	.
CASSFGHVSYTQPQHF	TGTGCCAGCAGCTTCGGTCACGTATCTTACACTCAGCCCCAGCATTTT	.	TRBV7-8	TRBJ1-5	.
CASSPGLAKNIQYF	TGTGCCAGCAGTCCGGGGTTAGCCAAAAACATTCAGTACTTC	.	TRBV9	TRBJ2-4	.
CAWGGTGGLPQHF	TGTGCCTGGGGGGGGACGGGTGGTTTACCCCAGCATTTT	.	TRBV30	TRBJ1-5	.
CASSRAGTSGAYNEQFF	TGTGCCAGCAGCCGCGCCGGGACTAGCGGGGCTTACAATGAGCAGTTCTTC	TRBD2	TRBV7-2	TRBJ2-1	.
CASSAPTVSSYEQYF	TGTGCCAGCAGTGCTCCAACGGTGAGCTCCTACGAGCAGTACTTC	.	TRBV28	TRBJ2-7	.
CASSVGRWNTGELFF	TGTGCCAGCAGCGTAGGTCGGTGGAACACCGGGGAGCTGTTTTTT	.	TRBV9	TRBJ2-2	.
CASSLAGWGTEAFF	TGCGCCAGCAGCTTGGCGGGGTGGGGCACTGAAGCTTTCTTT	.	TRBV5-1	TRBJ1-1	.
CASSLYERTNTGELFF	TGTGCCAGCAGCTTGTACGAGCGGACGAACACCGGGGAGCTGTTTTTT	.	TRBV5-6	TRBJ2-2	.
CAWSGGRIENEQFF	TGTGCCTGGAGCGGCGGGAGAATCGAAAATGAGCAGTTCTTC	TRBD2	TRBV30	TRBJ2-1	.
CASSPPGQGFQTQYF	TGTGCCAGCTCACCACCCGGACAGGGGTTTCAGACCCAGTACTTC	TRBD1	TRBV18	TRBJ2-5	.
CASSVGSASRPQHF	TGTGCCAGCAGCGTAGGTTCAGCTTCGAGGCCCCAGCATTTT	.	TRBV9	TRBJ1-5	.
CASAIQGAGYNEQFF	TGTGCCAGCGCAATACAGGGAGCCGGCTACAATGAGCAGTTCTTC	.	TRBV28	TRBJ2-1	.
CATSRDLGVETQYF	TGTGCCACCAGCAGAGATCTGGGGGTGGAGACCCAGTACTTC	.	TRBV15	TRBJ2-5	.
CASRAERGVGDTQYF	TGTGCCAGCAGGGCGGAGCGGGGGGTCGGAGATACGCAGTATTTT	TRBD2	TRBV2	TRBJ2-3	.
CATKVGVTSTDTQYF	TGTGCCACCAAAGTGGGAGTAACTAGCACAGATACGCAGTATTTT	.	TRBV19	TRBJ2-3	.
CASSPLTSGGARETQYF	TGTGCTAGCAGCCCACTAACTAGCGGGGGGGCCCGGGAGACCCAGTACTTC	TRBD2	TRBV7-7	TRBJ2-5	.
CASSQDFLGSGANVLTF	TGCGCCAGCAGCCAAGATTTTCTAGGCTCTGGGGCCAACGTCCTGACTTTC	.	TRBV4-3	TRBJ2-6	.